The 2 T cell receptor beta chains given below trace back to one sample, sequenced in a study of blood T cells in healthy people across ages. It was with a sample-barcoded 5' primer and a J-beta primer mix that a second PCR of about 7 to 12 cycles was run. TCRdb used MiXCR to reprocess the 5' RACE reads, holding one entry per CDR3 protein. The data contain some 730,000 distinct CDR3 sequences, 22% of them singletons. Specimen: blood. All receptors come from a man between 65 and 80 years old in good health.

CDR3 residues: CASSLALGANTGELFF. The CDR3 DNA follows: TGCGCCAGCAGCTTGGCGCTGGGGGCGAACACCGGGGAGCTGTTTTTT. This sequence joins TRBV5-1 and TRBJ2-2, with D perhaps given as TRBD1 or TRBD2 (5 bases each). V shed 0 bases and J shed 0 bases, with 9 bases lying between them. CDR3 length: 16 residues. CDR1 and CDR2 from the germline V gene are SGHRS and YFSETQ.

Points on this clonotype: Relative to the germline gene, one junction end is altered; a read error may explain this. The V and J genes are TRBV24-1 and TRBJ2-3; 8 bases are shared with TRBD1. The CDR3 is made up of 12 amino acids. Germline V CDR1 and CDR2: KGHDR, SFDVKD. The CDR3 DNA is TGTGCCACCAGAGAAGGGACAGGTACGCAGTATTTT. This translates into CATREGTGTQYF.